The 11 T cell receptor beta chains given below trace back to one sample, sequenced in a study of blood T cell repertoires in COVID-19. Only in-frame clones appear in the TCRdb table, and some are missing; sequencing was by immunoSEQ multiplex PCR. The table shows roughly 60,000 clones, with roughly 83% occurring only once. Sequencing was carried out using peripheral blood. The receptors here all came from a man between 60 and 70 years old with COVID-19, enrolled during active disease.

The chain couples TRBV29-1 to TRBJ1-4; D is perhaps TRBD1 (6 bases). The V end lost 4 bases, the J end lost 2 bases, and 14 bases lay between the germline ends. Germline V gene data show CDR1 as SQVTM and CDR2 as ANQGSEA. The CDR3 extends over 15 amino acids. The CDR3 loop is CSVGGGAATNEKLFF. CDR3 bases: TGCAGCGTTGGAGGGGGGGCCGCGACTAATGAAAAACTGTTTTTT.

The chain carries TRBV7-3 and TRBJ2-1, with 9 bases identical to TRBD2. CDR1 is SGHTA and CDR2 is FQGTGA in the germline V gene. The V segment lost 0 bases and the J segment 7 bases; nucleotides outside the gene matches: 4. The CDR3 totals 15 residues. CDR3 DNA: TGTGCCAGCAGCTTAACGCGGGAGGGCCGTAATGAGCAGTTCTTC. This encodes CASSLTREGRNEQFF.

The J gene is TRBJ1-5, the V gene TRBV5-1; the D gene is possibly TRBD1 (6 bases). Germline CDR1 and CDR2: SGHRS and YFSETQ. The V end was cut by 0 bases, the J end by 5 bases, with 12 bases between. The CDR3 extends over 15 amino acids. This CDR3 reads CASSLEGHRYQPQHF. CDR3 DNA sequence: TGCGCCAGCAGCTTGGAGGGACATCGGTATCAGCCCCAGCATTTT.

This clone was seen just once. The chain joins TRBV24-1 to TRBJ1-1, with 7 nucleotides matching TRBD1. CDR1 and CDR2 (germline): KGHDR, SFDVKD. J lost 6 bases, V lost 3 bases, and 0 bases had no gene match. There are 12 residues in the CDR3. This chain's CDR3 is CATSDDRAEAFF. The CDR3 DNA is TGTGCCACCAGTGATGACAGGGCTGAAGCTTTCTTT.

The chain combines TRBV7-6 with TRBJ2-2; 7 bases fit TRBD1. Trimming at V came to 4 bases and at J to 4 bases, leaving 3 bases not matched to a gene. The CDR3 loop spans 14 amino acids. Germline V gene sequence: CDR1 SGHVS, CDR2 FNYEAQ. CDR3 coding DNA: TGTGCCAGCAGCTCGACAGGGAGCACCGGGGAGCTGTTTTTT. This codes for CASSSTGSTGELFF.

CDR3 protein: CASGRNGYTF. The CDR3 bases are TGTGCCAGTGGGAGAAATGGCTACACCTTC. The chain joins TRBV19 to TRBJ1-2; D is ambiguous. The CDR3 is 10 residues long. V dropped 8 bases and J dropped 6 bases, with 7 bases sitting between them. From germline, CDR1 is LNHDA and CDR2 SQIVND (reference sequence).

The rearrangement links TRBV4-2 to TRBJ2-1; D not certain. The CDR3 is made up of 16 amino acids. Germline values: CDR1 LGHNA, CDR2 YNFKEQ. Trimming took off 1 base at V and 2 bases at J, with 12 bases between the two ends. The CDR3 loop reads CASSQVFFPAYNEQFF. CDR3 sequence (DNA): TGTGCCAGCAGCCAAGTATTCTTTCCTGCCTACAATGAGCAGTTCTTC.

The V call is TRBV10-1, the J call TRBJ2-1; D uncertain. The CDR3 spans 14 residues. V was pared by 3 bases and J by 1 base, with 7 bases between. Germline V gene sequence: CDR1 WNHNN, CDR2 SYGVQD (reference sequence). The CDR3 DNA reads TGCGCCAGCAGTGACTCACAGTCCTACAATGAGCAGTTCTTC. Translating gives CASSDSQSYNEQFF.

J is TRBJ2-3 and V is TRBV9, with D tentatively TRBD2 (6 bases). This CDR3 has 15 residues. With 4 bases removed from V and 1 base from J, the gap between germline ends came to 13 bases. The germline V gene has CDR1 SGDLS and CDR2 YYNGEE. For the CDR3, the DNA is TGTGCCAGCAGCCCGGGGGACCCCCGCACAGATACGCAGTATTTT. Amino acids: CASSPGDPRTDTQYF.

V is TRBV6-4 and J is TRBJ1-6; 9 bases map to TRBD1. The CDR3 has 15 residues. Germline CDR1 is MRHNA and CDR2 is SNTAGT. V trimming: 3 bases; J trimming: 9 bases; junction bases outside the gene matches: 6. The CDR3 reads CASSELPGQGSPLHF. The CDR3 region has the DNA TGTGCCAGCAGTGAATTACCGGGACAGGGTTCACCCCTCCACTTT.

The chain carries TRBV2 and TRBJ2-2; D remains unclear. This CDR3 spans 16 amino acids. Germline CDR1 reads SNHLY; CDR2 reads FYNNEI. Trimming shortened V by 4 bases and J by 1 base, and 13 bases separated the two germline ends. The CDR3 spells CASSGASSGNTGELFF. DNA of the CDR3: TGTGCCAGCAGTGGGGCTTCATCCGGGAACACCGGGGAGCTGTTTTTT.